This T cell receptor (beta chain) was identified during a study of lymphopenia after photon versus proton radiotherapy. Study-wide results and limits: After lymphocyte nadir, photon-treated repertoires showed oligoclonal expansion, especially CD8+ Temra. Only patients who died were analyzed for survival; proton advantage is unproven. Under photons, naive T cells and diversity fell while effector/memory populations rose.

TCRdb's copy holds only in-frame clones and misses some; the assay was immunoSEQ multiplex PCR. This table holds roughly 64,000 clones, approximately 86% found once. The ends lost 5 bases at V and 7 bases at J; junction bases unmatched: 10. Germline CDR1 MGHRA, CDR2 YSYEKL. CDR3 size: 14 residues. This clone was picked up one time. The antigen remains unidentified. This specimen consisted of peripheral blood, obtained from a patient treated with proton-based radiotherapy. V usage is TRBV4-1 and J usage is TRBJ2-7; 8 bases map to TRBD1. This TCR was sampled from a man older than 75 with esophageal cancer. CDR3: CASSLAQGAREQYF. The CDR3 nucleotides are TGCGCCAGCAGCTTGGCCCAGGGGGCCCGGGAGCAGTACTTC.